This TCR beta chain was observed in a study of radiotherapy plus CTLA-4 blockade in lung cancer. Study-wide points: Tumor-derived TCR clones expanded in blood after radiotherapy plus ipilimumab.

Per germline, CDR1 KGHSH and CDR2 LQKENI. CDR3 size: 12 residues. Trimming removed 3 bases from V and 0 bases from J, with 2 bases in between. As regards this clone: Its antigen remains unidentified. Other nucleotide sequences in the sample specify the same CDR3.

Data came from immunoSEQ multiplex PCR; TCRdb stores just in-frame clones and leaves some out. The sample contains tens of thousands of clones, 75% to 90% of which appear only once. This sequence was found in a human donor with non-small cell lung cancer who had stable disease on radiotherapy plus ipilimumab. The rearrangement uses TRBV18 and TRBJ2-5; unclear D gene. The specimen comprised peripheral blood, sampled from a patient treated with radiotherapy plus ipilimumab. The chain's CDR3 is CASSPYQETQYF. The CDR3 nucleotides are TGTGCCAGCTCACCCTACCAAGAGACCCAGTACTTC.